This T cell receptor beta chain stems from a study of chemoradiotherapy in HPV16-positive cancers. Study overall: Candidate HPV-specific T-cell clones and common TCR motifs came from functional assays in a couple of HPV16-positive patients.

The study's findings and limits: In HPV16-positive patients, HPV-responsive T-cell expansion tracked better recurrence-free survival. Candidate HPV-specific clones and E7-related TCR motifs grew in tumor during treatment.

Repeated repertoire sampling spanned the course of chemoradiotherapy. TCRdb keeps only in-frame clones here, not all; method: immunoSEQ multiplex PCR. Here the sample spans approximately 5,000 clones, roughly 80% being singletons. This clone was seen just once. The antigen remains unidentified. The sequencing here drew on tumor tissue, taken from a patient who underwent chemoradiotherapy. The TCR sequence derives from a human donor with HPV-associated anogenital cancer.

The CDR3 DNA sequence: TGTGCCAGCACCTCCGGGACAGGGGTGGGTCAGCCCCAGCATTTT. Amino acids: CASTSGTGVGQPQHF. V usage is TRBV9 and J usage is TRBJ1-5; TRBD1 aligns across 10 bases. Unmatched junction bases numbered 9, after V lost 6 bases and J lost 6 bases. The V gene's germline CDR1 is SGDLS and CDR2 YYNGEE. The CDR3 loop spans 15 amino acids.